The T cell receptor beta chain under discussion was sequenced for a study of vaccination and CD4 T cells after COVID-19. Study summary: The study collected post-vaccine samples a median 72 days after dose two, with a range of 14 to 241.

Trimming took 1 base from V and 2 from J; bases not matched to a gene: 2. The CDR3 is 15 amino acids. Germline V gives CDR1 DFQATT, CDR2 SNEGSKA (reference sequence). Cultured CD4+ T-cell DNA underwent Oncomine TCR Beta short-read sequencing. TCRdb processed the PCR reads anew with MiXCR; each CDR3 protein has one entry. This table has some 14,000 distinct CDR3 sequences, 35% appearing once. Treatment here: roughly ten-day PBMC culture with coronavirus spike peptide pools or control peptides (ViraFEST assay). Concerning this clonotype: As yet, its antigen is unknown.

Sequenced material: CD4+ T cells from blood, cultured in vitro. The chain couples TRBV20-1 to TRBJ2-3; 11 nucleotides agree with TRBD2. This sequence was found in a human donor who had recovered from COVID-19. The chain's CDR3 is CSARVLAGVTDTQYF. The CDR3 coding sequence is TGCAGTGCTAGAGTACTAGCGGGAGTCACAGATACGCAGTATTTT.